This TCR beta chain is drawn from a study of T cell responses to AZD1222 COVID-19 vaccine. The wider study: Samples with a second dose at about 4 or about 12 weeks were pooled together.

The CDR3 length is 19 residues. From germline, CDR1 is SGHTA and CDR2 FQGNSA. The ends were cut back, 5 bases at V and 2 bases at J, with 25 bases in the middle. In the case of this clone: Its matching antigen is unknown.

Study observations and caveats: Clonal diversity may have been underestimated in mostly white British donors. At study baseline, merely a handful of AZD1222 recipients were seropositive.

Sequenced by immunoSEQ multiplex PCR; TCRdb stores in-frame clones only, minus some. Here the sample spans under 200,000 clones, about 90% being singletons. The sample was peripheral blood, taken on day 0 of AZD1222 vaccination. V usage is TRBV7-2 and J usage is TRBJ1-5, with a possible D match to TRBD1 (5 bases). This clonotype was obtained from an adult in good health. Written as DNA, the CDR3 is TGTGCCAGCAGCCGTCACCTGCCGCAGGGAGGTTTTGGCAATCAGCCCCAGCATTTT. Protein: CASSRHLPQGGFGNQPQHF.